This TCR beta chain was obtained from a study of T-cell memory formation after mild COVID-19. TCRdb ran MiXCR on the 5' RACE reads and lists one entry per CDR3 protein. The repertoire consists of about 560,000 distinct CDR3 sequences, with 15% to 20% occurring once and the leading ten covering about 7.4%. CDR1 and CDR2 from the germline V gene are SEHNR and FQNEAQ (reference sequence). This CDR3 has 16 residues. With V trimmed by 1 base and J by 9 bases, 10 bases remained unmatched. This clonotype was counted a few times. The V and J genes are TRBV7-9 and TRBJ2-1, with 9 bases fitting TRBD2. The material sequenced was PBMCs or a T cell subset sorted from them (not recorded which). The receptor comes from an adult woman who had mild COVID-19 (a few samples of this study predate the infection). Cell type and time point are not known. For the CDR3, the DNA is TGTGCCAGCAGCTTAGAGGCGGGAGGGCCTTCTTCTGAGCAGTTCTTC. Translating gives CASSLEAGGPSSEQFF.